The clone carrying this TCR beta chain showed up just a few times. Germline V gene data show CDR1 as SGHNT and CDR2 as YYREEE (reference sequence). This CDR3 spans 15 amino acids. Unmatched junction bases numbered 3, after V lost 3 bases and J lost 3 bases. TCRdb's table, derived via immunoSEQ multiplex PCR, lists solely in-frame clones and lacks some. The repertoire holds 150,000 to 200,000 clones, with 85% as singletons. The source of the sample is a study of blood T cell repertoires in COVID-19. About the research overall: Specimens from acute and convalescent COVID-19 originated in the United States, Italy and Spain.

This chain connects TRBV5-4 to TRBJ2-1, with 10 bases lining up with TRBD1. Input material: peripheral blood. This sequence originates from a human donor with acute or convalescent COVID-19. The donor label of this sample is uncertain. The CDR3 spells CASSSGQGFYNEQFF. Here the CDR3 DNA reads TGTGCCAGCAGCTCGGGACAGGGGTTCTACAATGAGCAGTTCTTC.